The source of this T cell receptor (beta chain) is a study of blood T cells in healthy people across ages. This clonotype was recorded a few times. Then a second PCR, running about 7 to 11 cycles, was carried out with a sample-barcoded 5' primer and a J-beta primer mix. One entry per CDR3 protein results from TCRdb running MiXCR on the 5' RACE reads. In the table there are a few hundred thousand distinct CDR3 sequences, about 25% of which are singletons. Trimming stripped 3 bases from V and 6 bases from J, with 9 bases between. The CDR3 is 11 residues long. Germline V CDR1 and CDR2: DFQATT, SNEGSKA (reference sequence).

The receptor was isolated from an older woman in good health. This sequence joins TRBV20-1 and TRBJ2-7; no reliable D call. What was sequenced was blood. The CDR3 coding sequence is TGCAGTGCTAGCAGTTTGGGCGAGCAGTACTTC. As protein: CSASSLGEQYF.